These 9 T cell receptor beta chains share one sample of origin, sequenced in a study of blood T cells in healthy people across ages (dated by TCRdb to between 2014 and 2016). Library prep was done by 5' RACE. Sequencing was carried out with an Illumina HiSeq 2500. A second PCR of roughly 6 to 11 cycles was run with a J-beta primer mix and a sample-barcoded 5' primer. TCRdb took the public reads, trimmed them with fastp at Q25, ran MiXCR for clone calling and kept in-frame beta chains. For every CDR3 protein sequence, its rows merge into one entry that carries the most common genes and DNA. The sample table lists hundreds of thousands of distinct CDR3 sequences, 46% of them with a count of one. The top ten constitute around 18% of the sample. The sample taken for sequencing was blood. The source of these receptors is a man older than 75 in good health.

This clonotype was seen only once. The V and J genes are TRBV10-3 and TRBJ2-5; D perhaps matches TRBD2 (6 bases). The germline V gene has CDR1 ENHRY and CDR2 SYGVKD. The CDR3 spans 16 residues. Trimming pared 0 bases from V and 2 bases from J, leaving 13 bases between. The CDR3, as DNA: TGTGCCATCAGTGAGTCCAGGGTAGCGGCTCAAGAGACCCAGTACTTC. Amino acids: CAISESRVAAQETQYF.

Details on this clonotype: At one of its ends the junction is not consistent with the germline gene, which may arise from a read error. The chain is built from TRBV6-6 and TRBJ1-2; no firm D call. The germline CDR1 and CDR2 sequences are MNHNY and SVGAGI (reference sequence). This CDR3 has 11 amino acids. The CDR3 DNA follows: TGTGCCAGCAGTGCGGACTATGCCTACACCTTC. Protein: CASSADYAYTF.

This chain joins TRBV20-1 and TRBJ2-1, with 7 bases lining up with TRBD1. The V gene end was trimmed by 0 bases and the J gene end by 7 bases; junction bases not matched to a gene: 15. The CDR3 has 17 amino acids. CDR1 and CDR2 from the germline V gene are DFQATT and SNEGSKA (reference sequence). CDR3 sequence reads: CSARDLYGDRALNEQFF. For the CDR3, the DNA is TGCAGTGCTAGAGATCTCTATGGGGACAGAGCCTTAAATGAGCAGTTCTTC.

This sequence joins TRBV20-1 and TRBJ2-1, with 7 bases identical to TRBD2. V shed 1 base and J 8 bases; nucleotides not matched to a gene: 11. The CDR3 length is 15 residues. Germline V CDR1 and CDR2: DFQATT, SNEGSKA (reference sequence). This chain's CDR3 is CSARGFWGRGDEQFF. The CDR3 DNA follows: TGCAGTGCTAGAGGGTTTTGGGGGAGGGGTGATGAGCAGTTCTTC.

The chain is built from TRBV5-1 and TRBJ2-3, with a possible D match to TRBD2 (5 bases). V gave up 0 bases and J gave up 3 bases, with 11 bases separating them. CDR3 length: 15 residues. The germline CDR1 and CDR2 sequences are SGHRS and YFSETQ. The CDR3 protein is CASSLVPSGTDTQYF. In DNA, the CDR3 is TGCGCCAGCAGCTTGGTTCCTTCGGGGACAGATACGCAGTATTTT.

In its sample, this clonotype was seen a few times. The chain couples TRBV2 to TRBJ2-1; perhaps TRBD2 as D (6 bases). V gave up 1 base and J gave up 12 bases, with 19 bases separating them. The CDR3 is made up of 15 amino acids. The germline V gene has CDR1 SNHLY and CDR2 FYNNEI. CDR3: CASSEGGGTPGWQFF. The CDR3 nucleotides read TGTGCCAGCAGTGAAGGTGGCGGGACCCCGGGATGGCAGTTCTTC. Complete variable domain (other parts from reference TRBV2 and TRBJ2-1): EPEVTQTPSHQVTQMGQEVILRCVPISNHLYFYWYRQILGQKVEFLVSFYNNEISEKSEIFDDQFSVERPDGSNFTLKIRSTKLEDSAMYFCASSEGGGTPGWQFFGPGTRLTVL.

This sequence joins TRBV6-6 and TRBJ2-1; D is perhaps TRBD1 or TRBD2 (6 bases each). CDR3 length equals 16 residues. V lost 0 bases, J lost 4 bases, and 13 bases lay in between. CDR1 and CDR2 (germline): MNHNY, SVGAGI (reference sequence). The CDR3 sequence: CASSYSSGGGYNEQFF. CDR3 DNA sequence: TGTGCCAGCAGTTACTCTAGCGGAGGGGGATACAATGAGCAGTTCTTC.

This clonotype was observed a handful of times. This chain uses TRBV19 with TRBJ2-1; possible D gene TRBD2, 5 bases. Between the trimmed V and J ends, which lost 7 bases and 0 bases, there was a span of 10 bases. The CDR3 is 14 residues long. Germline V CDR1 and CDR2: LNHDA, SQIVND (reference sequence). The CDR3 region is CASNPAGSYNEQFF. CDR3 nucleotide sequence: TGTGCCAGTAACCCTGCGGGCTCCTACAATGAGCAGTTCTTC.

There are a few counts of this clonotype. The V gene is TRBV5-1, the J gene TRBJ1-2; tentatively, D is TRBD1 (5 bases). The CDR3 covers 12 residues. Germline V lookup: CDR1 SGHRS, CDR2 YFSETQ. Trimming stripped 0 bases from V and 6 bases from J, with 6 bases between. The CDR3 spells CASSLAGNGYTF. CDR3 DNA: TGCGCCAGCAGCTTGGCAGGGAATGGCTACACCTTC.